The TCR beta chain under discussion was sequenced for a study of CD8 T cells in Susac syndrome. Background on the study: Patients with Susac syndrome were therapy-naive, treated with corticosteroids, or treated with intravenous immunoglobulin alone when blood was collected. Findings and caveats of the study: The Susac syndrome CD4+ T cell repertoires displayed no clonal expansion.

TCR beta sequencing covered blood CD8+ and CD4+ T cells. The length of the CDR3 is 13 residues. CDR1 and CDR2 from the germline V gene are LGHDT and YNNKEL (reference sequence). V gave up 0 bases and J gave up 7 bases, with 4 bases separating them. Random-hexamer reverse transcription was applied to roughly 0.5 to 1 ug RNA. Amplification of TCR beta CDR3 used immunoSEQ multiplex PCR across 54 Vbeta and 13 Jbeta. One entry per CDR3 protein results from TCRdb running MiXCR on the immunoSEQ multiplex PCR reads. The sample carries about 170,000 distinct CDR3 sequences, about 96% recorded once. In regard to this clonotype: The antigen is undetermined.

The sequenced sample was CD4+ T cells from PBMCs. The TCR originated in a human donor with Susac syndrome. The chain uses TRBV3-1 and TRBJ1-6; the D is unclear. For the CDR3, the DNA is TGTGCCAGCAGCCAAGATAGGAATTCACCCCTCCACTTT. Translating it yields CASSQDRNSPLHF. Full variable domain (rest looked up from reference TRBV3-1 and TRBJ1-6): DTAVSQTPKYLVTQMGNDKSIKCEQNLGHDTMYWYKQDSKKFLKIMFSYNNKELIINETVPNRFSPKSPDKAHLNLHINSLELGDSAVYFCASSQDRNSPLHFGNGTRLTVT.